This TCR beta chain is from a study of cytomegalovirus exposure and HLA in healthy donors (dated by TCRdb to 2016 to 2017). For context, the study as a whole: A later analysis indicated that the 95 to 150 validation repertoires were generated on the platform also employed for the 650 to 850 repertoires of the first cohort. To predict cytomegalovirus infection status, the study combined high-throughput TCR immunosequencing, statistical association of individual TCRs with disease status, and machine learning. A separate validation cohort of over a hundred different subjects was used in addition to the 666-subject first cohort. The study aimed to test whether signatures of past pathogen exposure could be identified by cataloging public T cell receptors. What the research found in general, with its limitations: The classifier was reported to diagnose cytomegalovirus status with high specificity and sensitivity in both the original cohort and the validation cohort. In a later analysis, TCRs clustered in the first cohort were found to also tend to co-occur in the 110 or so validation repertoires, with over 90% of cluster scores above 0. All 120 or so repertoires were used to score co-occurrence in the validation cohort in a later analysis, because that analysis had no HLA typing for the cohort. The authors suggested that the approach could potentially be extended to other disease states and immunological phenotypes. Most TCR sequences were observed very rarely across donors, whereas some public TCRs were present in many individuals. A total of 164 TCR beta chains were listed by the study as associated with cytomegalovirus. In vitro tests confirmed that a few of the cytomegalovirus-associated TCR beta chains recognize cytomegalovirus antigens.

As concerns this clone: Its antigen remains unidentified. Base qualities are not recorded, but no much larger clone differs from it by a single base.

The protocol used for the library was the immunoSEQ multiplex PCR assay. The published analysis was carried out like this. A statistical classification framework was developed to diagnose cytomegalovirus status using the catalog of TCR beta chain sequences. Entries here come from immuneACCESS through TCRdb and include only in-frame sequences with V and J called. Some clones fail to appear in such tables; in the studies checked, an unresolved V gene covers under half of the shortfall, and the cause of the remainder is unknown. The V and J calls and clone size come from that table; D and trimming were worked out from the DNA. In all, the sample holds about 330,000 clones, and more than 80% of those were seen once. Together, the top ten hold around 0.84% of the sample. CDR1 SGDLS and CDR2 YYNGEE are derived from the germline V gene. The CDR3 sequence holds 16 residues, the cysteine and phenylalanine included. The retained sequence is limited to the CDR3, 48 bases, with the frame set at the first base. V was cut back by 4 bases and J by 0 bases, leaving a gap of 14 bases between them.

The donors were included in the validation cohort of some 120 subjects, a group kept apart from the roughly 610-subject first cohort. Here the chain combines TRBV9 and TRBJ1-5, and possibly TRBD1, on 5 matching bases. Source material: PBMCs. The receptor was derived from a woman younger than 35 in good health and CMV-seronegative. This receptor has the CDR3 CASSPGGGGSNQPQHF. The nucleotide sequence reads TGTGCCAGCAGCCCGGGGGGAGGAGGTAGCAATCAGCCCCAGCATTTT.